The 32 T cell receptor beta chains in this list originate from one sample, sequenced in a study of blood T cell repertoires in COVID-19. Sequencing used immunoSEQ multiplex PCR; TCRdb keeps in-frame clones, though not all of them. The sample lists 200,000 to 250,000 clones, 80% to 85% occurring once. Sequenced: peripheral blood. The source of these receptors is a woman aged 25 to 45 who had recovered from COVID-19.

The chain is built from TRBV18 and TRBJ2-7, with D possibly matching TRBD1 (6 bases). Germline-derived CDR1 and CDR2 are KGHSH and LQKENI. The V and J ends lost 6 bases and 7 bases respectively, with 19 bases between them. The CDR3 has 14 residues. The CDR3 region is CASSVGTHQGEQYF. In nucleotides, the CDR3 is TGTGCCAGCTCGGTCGGGACACACCAAGGGGAGCAGTACTTC. The variable domain in full, with the rest retrieved from reference TRBV18 and TRBJ2-7, is NAGVMQNPRHLVRRRGQEARLRCSPMKGHSHVYWYRQLPEEGLKFMVYLQKENIIDESGMPKERFSAEFPKEGPSILRIQQVVRGDSAAYFCASSVGTHQGEQYFGPGTRLTVT.

The chain is built from TRBV2 and TRBJ2-3, with a tentative D call TRBD2 (5 bases). Trimming left V 8 bases short and J 0 bases short, with 9 bases between. There are 13 residues in the CDR3. Germline lookup yields CDR1 SNHLY and CDR2 FYNNEI. CDR3 coding DNA: TGTGCCAGCCTAGCTACCAGCACAGATACGCAGTATTTT. This gives the protein CASLATSTDTQYF.

This chain links TRBV27 with TRBJ1-1; possible D gene TRBD1, 6 bases. The CDR3 covers 15 residues. Germline V gene sequence: CDR1 MNHEY, CDR2 SMNVEV (reference sequence). Trimming pared 1 base from V and 8 bases from J, leaving 17 bases between. The CDR3 is CASSLWLGQTSEAFF. For the CDR3, the DNA is TGTGCCAGCAGTTTATGGTTGGGACAAACCTCCGAAGCTTTCTTT.

V and J are TRBV9 and TRBJ2-7, with a possible D match to TRBD2 (6 bases). The CDR3 runs 14 residues. Germline V CDR1 and CDR2: SGDLS, YYNGEE. V gave up 0 bases and J gave up 4 bases, with 11 bases separating them. In DNA, the CDR3 is TGTGCCAGCAGCGTAGTAGATAGCGGATACGAGCAGTACTTC. This encodes CASSVVDSGYEQYF.

The table lists this clone with a count of one. The chain employs TRBV4-1 and TRBJ1-1; 8 positions agree with TRBD1. Looked up from germline, CDR1 is MGHRA and CDR2 is YSYEKL. V dropped 4 bases and J dropped 7; count of bases not matched to a gene: 8. There are 14 residues in the CDR3. This CDR3 is CASSRGTGSDEAFF. The CDR3 bases are TGCGCCAGCAGCCGAGGGACAGGCTCTGATGAAGCTTTCTTT.

The chain links TRBV4-1 to TRBJ2-2; 7 nucleotides agree with TRBD1. The CDR3 is 18 residues long. CDR1 MGHRA and CDR2 YSYEKL come from the germline V gene. V shed 4 bases, J shed 0 bases, and the junction held 11 bases outside the gene matches. Written as DNA, the CDR3 is TGCGCCAGCAGCCTCTTCGACTCCGGGACAGCGAACACCGGGGAGCTGTTTTTT. It is translated as CASSLFDSGTANTGELFF.

This sequence joins TRBV27 and TRBJ1-4, with TRBD1 matching 8 bases. Trimming at V came to 10 bases and at J to 5 bases, leaving 6 bases not matched to a gene. This CDR3 has 13 residues. Germline loops: CDR1 MNHEY, CDR2 SMNVEV (reference sequence). CDR3 DNA: TGTGCCACCCGCAGGGGGCTCAATGAAAAACTGTTTTTT. It is translated as CATRRGLNEKLFF. The entire variable domain, with the rest obtained from reference TRBV27 and TRBJ1-4, is as follows: EAQVTQNPRYLITVTGKKLTVTCSQNMNHEYMSWYRQDPGLGLRQIYYSMNVEVTDKGDVPEGYKVSRKEKRNFPLILESPSPNQTSLYFCATRRGLNEKLFFGSGTQLSVL.

The chain recombines TRBV28 with TRBJ2-7; a weak D match, TRBD1 (6 bases). This CDR3 has 14 amino acids. Germline values: CDR1 MDHEN, CDR2 SYDVKM. With 3 bases removed from V and 3 bases from J, the gap between germline ends came to 12 bases. CDR3 residues: CASSFRTANYEQYF. CDR3 DNA: TGTGCCAGCAGTTTCCGGACAGCCAACTACGAGCAGTACTTC.

The chain links TRBV12-5 to TRBJ1-2, with D possibly being TRBD1 (5 bases). There are 17 residues in the CDR3. Germline CDR1 and CDR2: LGHNT and FRNRAP. The V gene lost 0 bases and the J gene lost 1 base, with 15 bases spanning the gap. CDR3 sequence: CASGLVLGQGVNYGYTF. The CDR3 bases are TGTGCTAGTGGTTTGGTACTGGGTCAAGGGGTTAACTATGGCTACACCTTC.

The DNA for the CDR3 is TGTGCCAGCAGTTTCTACGACGAGCAGTACTTC. It is translated as CASSFYDEQYF. J is TRBJ2-7 and V is TRBV28, with D uncertain. The CDR3 is 11 amino acids. Deletions cut 3 bases from V and 5 bases from J, with 5 bases between. Per germline, CDR1 MDHEN and CDR2 SYDVKM.

V and J are TRBV29-1 and TRBJ2-7; unclear D gene. The CDR3 is 11 residues long. The V and J ends lost 4 bases and 3 bases respectively, with 7 bases between them. Germline V gives CDR1 SQVTM, CDR2 ANQGSEA. Here the CDR3 reads CSVGPGYEQYF. Written as DNA, the CDR3 is TGCAGCGTTGGTCCAGGCTACGAGCAGTACTTC.

The J gene is TRBJ1-1, the V gene TRBV30; TRBD1 aligns across 7 bases. The CDR3 runs to 14 residues. The V gene end was trimmed by 6 bases and the J gene end by 1 base; junction bases not matched to a gene: 8. The germline V gene has CDR1 GTSNPN and CDR2 SVGIG (reference sequence). CDR3 residues: CACPQGTANTEAFF. For the CDR3, the DNA is TGTGCCTGCCCTCAAGGGACAGCGAACACTGAAGCTTTCTTT.

The CDR3 coding sequence is TGTGCCACTCAAGCGGGAGTTAATGAGCAGTTCTTC. Amino acid sequence: CATQAGVNEQFF. The chain carries TRBV19 and TRBJ2-1, with TRBD2 identical over 8 bases. Germline V gives CDR1 LNHDA, CDR2 SQIVND (reference sequence). After removal of 10 bases from V and 7 bases from J, the junction contained 6 bases not matched to a gene. CDR3 size: 12 residues.

The chain joins TRBV6-5 to TRBJ1-1, with TRBD1 as a possible D gene (6 bases). The ends were cut back, 10 bases at V and 3 bases at J, with 15 bases in the middle. The CDR3 sequence is 13 residues long. Germline V gene data show CDR1 as MNHEY and CDR2 as SVGAGI. CDR3 sequence: CATGVRMDTEAFF. CDR3 nucleotide sequence: TGTGCCACAGGGGTTCGGATGGACACTGAAGCTTTCTTT.

The chain recombines TRBV27 with TRBJ2-3, with 7 bases fitting TRBD2. V shed 8 bases and J 4 bases; nucleotides not matched to a gene: 9. Per the germline V gene, CDR1 is MNHEY and CDR2 is SMNVEV (reference sequence). The CDR3 sequence is 14 residues long. CDR3 loop: CASLPTSAPDTQYF. The CDR3 nucleotides read TGTGCCAGCCTCCCTACTAGCGCCCCAGATACGCAGTATTTT.

This chain links TRBV6-5 with TRBJ1-5; D perhaps matches TRBD1 (5 bases). Germline lookup yields CDR1 MNHEY and CDR2 SVGAGI. Trimming pared 6 bases from V and 4 bases from J, leaving 13 bases between. The CDR3 contains 14 residues. CDR3 sequence reads: CASSGGDPNQPQHF. The CDR3 bases are TGTGCCAGCAGCGGAGGGGACCCAAATCAGCCCCAGCATTTT.

This chain's CDR3 is CASSLSRSQETQYF. CDR3 in DNA: TGTGCCAGCAGTTTATCCCGTAGCCAAGAGACCCAGTACTTC. The rearrangement joins TRBV28 to TRBJ2-5, with D unresolved. The CDR3 is 14 residues long. From germline, CDR1 is MDHEN and CDR2 SYDVKM. Trimming shortened V by 1 base and J by 1 base, and 7 bases separated the two germline ends.

This chain uses TRBV9 with TRBJ2-5; TRBD2 aligns across 7 bases. Germline trimming cut 1 base from V and 5 bases from J; bases unmatched to any gene: 5. The CDR3 is made up of 14 amino acids. CDR1 SGDLS and CDR2 YYNGEE come from the germline V gene. CDR3 loop: CASSVQGGRETQYF. The CDR3 DNA reads TGTGCCAGCAGCGTACAGGGAGGGCGCGAGACCCAGTACTTC.

The chain has TRBV7-9 and TRBJ1-2; D unclear. Germline V gives CDR1 SEHNR, CDR2 FQNEAQ (reference sequence). This CDR3 spans 14 amino acids. The V and J ends lost 1 base and 8 bases respectively, with 14 bases between them. In DNA, the CDR3 is TGTGCCAGCAGCTTAGTTCCCAGGCAATGGGGCTACACCTTC. This gives the protein CASSLVPRQWGYTF.

Only a few counts were recorded for this clone. This rearrangement joins TRBV30 to TRBJ1-6; 7 nucleotides match TRBD1. The CDR3 is 13 amino acids. Trimming took 1 base from V and 7 from J; bases not matched to a gene: 1. Germline loops: CDR1 GTSNPN, CDR2 SVGIG (reference sequence). CDR3 residues: CAWSGQGNSPLHF. DNA of the CDR3: TGTGCCTGGAGTGGACAGGGAAATTCACCCCTCCACTTT.

The chain couples TRBV27 to TRBJ2-5, with 9 bases identical to TRBD2. The CDR3 length is 14 residues. V lost 4 bases, J lost 5 bases, and 5 bases stayed unmatched. Germline assignment: CDR1 MNHEY and CDR2 SMNVEV (reference sequence). The CDR3 sequence is CASSWNSGSETQYF. The CDR3 coding sequence is TGTGCCAGCAGTTGGAATAGCGGGAGTGAGACCCAGTACTTC.

The rearrangement joins TRBV25-1 to TRBJ2-7, with D possibly being TRBD2 (5 bases). V dropped 1 base and J dropped 7 bases, with 17 bases sitting between them. This CDR3 is built from 15 residues. Germline lookup yields CDR1 MGHDK and CDR2 SYGVNS. The CDR3 bases are TGTGCCAGCAGTGAATCCGGAGGAAATCTGTGGGAGCAGTACTTC. Protein: CASSESGGNLWEQYF.

On this clone itself: The junction and the germline gene differ at one end; a read error may be behind it. The V and J genes are TRBV6-5 and TRBJ1-5, with no clear D. CDR1 and CDR2 from the germline V gene are MNHEY and SVGAGI. The length of the CDR3 is 15 residues. DNA of the CDR3: TGTGCCAGCAGTTACTCGCCGGGGAGCAGTCAGCCCCAGCATTTT. Translated: CASSYSPGSSQPQHF.

With respect to this clone: Other DNA sequences in the sample encode the same CDR3. The genes are TRBV27 and TRBJ2-3; 8 nucleotides agree with TRBD1. Germline V gene sequence: CDR1 MNHEY, CDR2 SMNVEV (reference sequence). This CDR3 is 15 amino acids long. V was pared by 4 bases and J by 1 base, with 4 bases of the junction left unmatched. As DNA, the CDR3 is TGTGCCAGCAGTTCGGACAGGGAAGGCACAGATACGCAGTATTTT. Translating it yields CASSSDREGTDTQYF.

The CDR3 DNA reads TGTGCCAGCAGCCTAGTGGGGGGGAATTCACCCCTCCACTTT. This encodes CASSLVGGNSPLHF. The V gene is TRBV7-2, the J gene TRBJ1-6, with a possible D match to TRBD1 (5 bases). The CDR3 loop spans 14 amino acids. V was clipped by 5 bases and J by 7 bases, with 12 bases between them. CDR1 is SGHTA and CDR2 is FQGNSA in the germline V gene.

The rearrangement joins TRBV19 to TRBJ1-5; D ambiguous. The CDR3 contains 14 residues. V lost 2 bases to trimming and J lost 5 bases, with 10 bases between them. The germline V gene encodes CDR1 LNHDA and CDR2 SQIVND (reference sequence). CDR3 residues: CASSIRTGYQPQHF. The DNA of the CDR3 is TGTGCCAGTAGTATAAGAACGGGGTATCAGCCCCAGCATTTT.

The genes are TRBV19 and TRBJ2-3, with TRBD2 matching 15 bases. The CDR3 is made up of 20 amino acids. Germline V gene sequence: CDR1 LNHDA, CDR2 SQIVND (reference sequence). V lost 3 bases and J lost 5; bases outside the gene matches: 15. In nucleotides, the CDR3 is TGTGCCAGTAGTATTTCACCCCCGGGACTAGCGGGAGGCGGAGAAGATACGCAGTATTTT. Protein: CASSISPPGLAGGGEDTQYF. The full variable domain, with the rest looked up from reference TRBV19 and TRBJ2-3, is DGGITQSPKYLFRKEGQNVTLSCEQNLNHDAMYWYRQDPGQGLRLIYYSQIVNDFQKGDIAEGYSVSREKKESFPLTVTSAQKNPTAFYLCASSISPPGLAGGGEDTQYFGPGTRLTVL.

The J gene is TRBJ2-3, the V gene TRBV7-3; 9 bases fit TRBD2. Unmatched junction bases numbered 5, after V lost 5 bases and J lost 2 bases. Germline loops: CDR1 SGHTA, CDR2 FQGTGA. This CDR3 is built from 15 residues. The CDR3 nucleotides read TGTGCCAGCAGCCCTAGCGGGGATATCACAGATACGCAGTATTTT. Translating it yields CASSPSGDITDTQYF.

The gene calls are TRBV19 and TRBJ2-5; 7 positions agree with TRBD2. Trimming removed 5 bases from V and 4 bases from J; junction bases left unmatched: 13. The CDR3 is 16 amino acids. Germline V gene lookup returns CDR1 LNHDA and CDR2 SQIVND (reference sequence). In nucleotides, the CDR3 is TGTGCCAGTAGTGGGGTAGCGGGTGTTCGTGGAGAGACCCAGTACTTC. Amino acid sequence: CASSGVAGVRGETQYF.

J is TRBJ1-6 and V is TRBV27; D is undetermined. The CDR3 covers 13 residues. CDR1 is MNHEY, CDR2 SMNVEV, per germline (reference sequence). The ends were cut back, 3 bases at V and 14 bases at J, with 14 bases in the middle. The CDR3 reads CASSFPYGDTLHF. The DNA of the CDR3 is TGTGCCAGCAGTTTCCCGTACGGTGACACCCTCCACTTT.

The chain is built from TRBV10-1 and TRBJ2-1, with a weak D call TRBD2 (6 bases). CDR3 length: 16 residues. Germline lookup yields CDR1 WNHNN and CDR2 SYGVQD (reference sequence). V was trimmed by 0 bases and J by 8 bases, leaving 17 bases between them. The CDR3 protein is CASSESRRQTGDEQFF. DNA of the CDR3: TGCGCCAGCAGTGAGTCTAGGAGGCAGACGGGGGATGAGCAGTTCTTC.

The V gene is TRBV11-2, the J gene TRBJ2-5; the D gene is possibly TRBD1 (6 bases). V dropped 6 bases and J dropped 2 bases, with 7 bases sitting between them. Germline V gene sequence: CDR1 SGHAT, CDR2 FQNNGV. This CDR3 has 12 amino acids. The CDR3 nucleotides are TGTGCCAGCAGTCAGGGGCAAGAGACCCAGTACTTC. Amino acids: CASSQGQETQYF.